These T cell receptor beta chains were read from a single sample in a study of T cells in Graves' hyperthyroidism and ophthalmopathy. Each CDR3 protein is one row after TCRdb ran MiXCR on the multiplex PCR reads. The table lists some 550,000 distinct CDR3 sequences, about a sixth of them singletons. Specimen: blood. The receptor set was obtained from a woman between 40 and 55 years old with Graves' ophthalmopathy. Both conserved end residues are part of each CDR3. Fields, in order: J gene, clone size, D gene, V gene, CDR3 protein, CDR3 DNA. A D gene is named only where the DNA matches it firmly. For some rows the clone size is stated as once, few or many, or as a class when expanded; others skip it.

TRBJ1-2	many	TRBD1	TRBV6-1	CASSYYILGQGRGLDYGYTF	TGTGCCAGCAGTTATTATATTTTGGGGCAGGGTAGGGGGCTGGACTATGGCTACACCTTC
TRBJ2-5	many	-	TRBV2	CASRDRTGTETQYF	TGTGCCAGCAGAGACCGTACGGGAACAGAGACCCAGTACTTC
TRBJ2-7	few	TRBD2	TRBV18	CASSPLLTGTSYEQYF	TGTGCCAGCTCACCACTCCTTACCGGGACTAGCTACGAGCAGTACTTC
TRBJ2-7	many	-	TRBV2	CASSDQVGPYEQYF	TGTGCCAGCAGTGACCAGGTGGGACCCTACGAGCAGTACTTC
TRBJ2-5	many	-	TRBV6-1	CASSEESRKTQYF	TGTGCCAGCAGTGAAGAAAGTAGGAAGACCCAGTACTTC
TRBJ2-1	few	-	TRBV3-1	CASSQNTGTMQYNEQFF	TGTGCCAGCAGCCAAAATACCGGGACCATGCAATACAATGAGCAGTTCTTC
TRBJ2-7	few	TRBD1	TRBV7-2	CASRPTGDGAYEQYF	TGTGCCAGCAGACCCACAGGGGACGGGGCGTACGAGCAGTACTTC
TRBJ2-5	once	TRBD2	TRBV4-1	CASSQGLAGTETQYF	TGCGCCAGCAGTCAGGGACTAGCGGGAACAGAGACCCAGTACTTC
TRBJ2-2	-	TRBD2	TRBV12-3/TRBV12-4	CASSFVRLAGENTGELFF	TGTGCCAGCAGTTTTGTCAGGCTAGCGGGAGAAAACACCGGGGAGCTGTTTTTT
TRBJ2-1	few	TRBD2	TRBV5-1	CASSLAPLTAGGPHEQFF	TGCGCCAGCAGCTTGGCTCCCCTCACAGCGGGGGGGCCTCATGAGCAGTTCTTC
TRBJ1-1	-	-	TRBV12-3/TRBV12-4	CASSPSAWITEAFF	TGTGCCAGCAGTCCCTCGGCATGGATAACTGAAGCTTTCTTT
TRBJ2-1	-	-	TRBV11-2	CASGTSSSYNEQFF	TGTGCCAGCGGCACATCGTCTTCCTACAATGAGCAGTTCTTC
TRBJ1-5	-	-	TRBV6-1	CASRGVGVGQPQHF	TGTGCCAGCAGAGGGGTGGGAGTGGGTCAGCCCCAGCATTTT
TRBJ1-1	many	-	TRBV28	CASSLGFDTEAFF	TGTGCCAGCAGTTTAGGGTTCGACACTGAAGCTTTCTTT
TRBJ2-5	many	-	TRBV10-3	CAISVQLQETQYF	TGTGCCATCAGTGTACAATTACAAGAGACCCAGTACTTC
TRBJ1-1	many	-	TRBV28	CASSFPNMNTEAFF	TGTGCCAGCAGTTTCCCGAATATGAACACTGAAGCTTTCTTT
TRBJ1-5	many	-	TRBV20-1	CSATQGSQPQHF	TGCAGTGCAACGCAGGGTAGTCAGCCCCAGCATTTT
TRBJ2-1	-	-	TRBV6-5	CASGGVAEHNEQFF	TGTGCCAGCGGAGGGGTAGCGGAACACAATGAGCAGTTCTTC
TRBJ2-2	-	-	TRBV12-3/TRBV12-4	CASNQGLSGELFF	TGTGCCAGCAATCAGGGTTTATCCGGGGAGCTGTTTTTT
TRBJ2-7	few	TRBD2	TRBV20-1	CSARGVSGFSYEQYF	TGCAGTGCTAGGGGGGTTAGCGGGTTTTCCTACGAGCAGTACTTC
TRBJ2-1	many	TRBD2	TRBV6-2/TRBV6-3	CASSFAGVPEQFF	TGTGCCAGCAGTTTCGCGGGGGTCCCTGAGCAGTTCTTC
TRBJ1-3	few	-	TRBV7-7	CASSPVGGNTIYF	TGTGCTAGCAGCCCAGTGGGTGGAAACACCATATATTTT
TRBJ1-3	-	-	TRBV19	CASSVLLSGNTIYF	TGTGCCAGTAGTGTACTCCTCTCTGGAAACACCATATATTTT
TRBJ1-5	many	-	TRBV4-1	CASSQIRGGSNQPQHF	TGCGCCAGCAGCCAAATCAGGGGTGGTAGCAATCAGCCCCAGCATTTT
TRBJ2-4	-	TRBD1	TRBV15	CATSRMDRVPYIQYF	TGTGCCACCAGCAGGATGGACAGGGTTCCATACATTCAGTACTTC
TRBJ2-5	many	TRBD2	TRBV30	CAWSVQSLAGAKGQYF	TGTGCCTGGAGTGTACAGTCTCTAGCGGGAGCCAAGGGACAGTACTTC
TRBJ2-4	-	-	TRBV7-9	CASSHLIAKNIQYF	TGTGCCAGCAGCCATCTAATAGCCAAAAACATTCAGTACTTC
TRBJ2-1	-	-	TRBV11-2	CASSEQGFNEQFF	TGTGCCAGCAGCGAACAGGGATTCAATGAGCAGTTCTTC
TRBJ2-1	few	-	TRBV6-1	CASSEGERHNEQFF	TGTGCCAGCAGTGAGGGGGAGCGGCACAATGAGCAGTTCTTC
TRBJ2-5	many	TRBD2	TRBV7-2	CASSRQRDYQETQYF	TGTGCCAGCAGCCGCCAACGGGACTATCAAGAGACCCAGTACTTC
TRBJ2-3	many	TRBD1	TRBV7-9	CASSSTDRPTDTQYF	TGTGCCAGCAGCTCCACGGACAGGCCCACAGATACGCAGTATTTT
TRBJ2-7	many	-	TRBV3-1	CASQRAGTYEQYF	TGTGCCAGTCAGCGGGCAGGGACCTACGAGCAGTACTTC
TRBJ2-1	many	TRBD2	TRBV20-1	CSARVGSGRSDSSYNEQFF	TGCAGTGCTAGAGTAGGTAGCGGGAGGTCTGATAGCTCCTACAATGAGCAGTTCTTC
TRBJ2-5	many	TRBD2	TRBV12-3/TRBV12-4	CASSPSGAGGTVKTQYF	TGTGCCAGCAGTCCCTCCGGAGCGGGAGGAACGGTGAAGACCCAGTACTTC
TRBJ1-6	-	-	TRBV19	CASSAGGARLQSPLHF	TGTGCCAGTAGCGCCGGGGGGGCGAGGCTGCAATCACCCCTCCACTTT
TRBJ1-1	many	-	TRBV3-1	CASSQAQGVYAFF	TGTGCCAGCAGCCAAGCTCAAGGGGTGTACGCTTTCTTT
TRBJ2-7	many	-	TRBV28	CASSIGPTYEQYF	TGTGCCAGCAGCATAGGTCCAACCTACGAGCAGTACTTC
TRBJ2-7	many	TRBD1	TRBV28	CASSLLRQGADEQYF	TGTGCCAGCAGTTTACTCCGACAGGGGGCTGACGAGCAGTACTTC
TRBJ2-2	-	-	TRBV11-2	CASHYSSAGELFF	TGTGCCAGCCACTACTCGAGCGCCGGGGAGCTGTTTTTT
TRBJ2-7	few	-	TRBV4-1	CASRGENRDEQYF	TGCGCCAGCAGGGGAGAGAATCGGGACGAGCAGTACTTC
TRBJ2-3	many	-	TRBV2	CASSDGRAPDTQYF	TGTGCCAGCAGTGATGGCCGAGCCCCAGATACGCAGTATTTT
TRBJ1-3	-	-	TRBV20-1	CSARDPALGAGNTIYF	TGCAGTGCTAGAGATCCTGCTCTTGGCGCTGGAAACACCATATATTTT
TRBJ2-7	many	-	TRBV28	CATTVFNEQYF	TGTGCCACCACAGTTTTTAACGAGCAGTACTTC
TRBJ2-1	many	-	TRBV6-1	CASNQGGAGGIKEQFF	TGTGCCAGCAATCAAGGTGGGGCAGGCGGGATAAAGGAGCAGTTCTTC
TRBJ2-1	many	-	TRBV7-2	CASSQDYPLSSYNEQFF	TGTGCCAGCAGCCAGGACTACCCCCTTAGCTCCTACAATGAGCAGTTCTTC
TRBJ2-1	few	-	TRBV27	CASSFSSDYNEQFF	TGTGCCAGCAGTTTTTCTAGCGACTACAATGAGCAGTTCTTC
TRBJ2-5	many	-	TRBV6-1	CASSPGPTQETQYF	TGTGCCAGCAGTCCGGGACCTACACAAGAGACCCAGTACTTC
TRBJ1-2	-	-	TRBV29-1	CSVEDQGWTIGTF	TGCAGCGTTGAAGATCAGGGCTGGACGATTGGCACCTTC
TRBJ2-7	few	-	TRBV5-6	CASSSRALSYEQYF	TGTGCCAGCAGCTCCCGGGCCTTATCCTACGAGCAGTACTTC
TRBJ2-5	-	TRBD1	TRBV5-5	CASSYWDRGAETQYF	TGTGCCAGCAGCTACTGGGACAGGGGGGCAGAGACCCAGTACTTC
TRBJ1-2	many	-	TRBV11-2	CASSLTNTYGYTF	TGTGCCAGCAGCCTCACCAACACCTATGGCTACACCTTC
TRBJ2-1	many	-	TRBV3-1	CASSRRDNEQFF	TGTGCCAGCAGCCGCAGGGACAATGAGCAGTTCTTC
TRBJ2-1	-	TRBD1	TRBV30	CAWTGGNRGRHNVQGKGDEQFF	TGTGCCTGGACTGGTGGTAACAGGGGACGTCACAACGTCCAGGGGAAGGGCGATGAGCAGTTCTTC
TRBJ2-7	-	TRBD2	TRBV7-9	CASSSPRATSVGEQYF	TGTGCCAGCAGCTCCCCCCGAGCGACTAGCGTCGGCGAGCAGTACTTC
TRBJ1-1	-	-	TRBV6-1	CASRENGRKNTEAFF	TGTGCCAGCAGGGAGAATGGCAGGAAGAACACTGAAGCTTTCTTT
TRBJ2-5	many	-	TRBV6-1	CASSDRPNAATQYF	TGTGCCAGCAGTGATCGTCCTAATGCAGCGACCCAGTACTTC
TRBJ1-1	-	-	TRBV6-1	CASRAPQGIMNTEAFF	TGTGCCAGCCGAGCACCCCAGGGAATCATGAACACTGAAGCTTTCTTT
TRBJ1-1	many	-	TRBV3-1	CASSLGSGITEAFF	TGTGCCAGCAGCTTAGGTTCAGGAATAACTGAAGCTTTCTTT
TRBJ2-7	-	TRBD2	TRBV27	CASSAGTSGPYEQYF	TGTGCCAGCAGCGCCGGGACTAGCGGTCCCTACGAGCAGTACTTC
TRBJ2-3	many	-	TRBV30	CAWSKQHTQYF	TGTGCCTGGAGTAAACAGCATACGCAGTATTTT